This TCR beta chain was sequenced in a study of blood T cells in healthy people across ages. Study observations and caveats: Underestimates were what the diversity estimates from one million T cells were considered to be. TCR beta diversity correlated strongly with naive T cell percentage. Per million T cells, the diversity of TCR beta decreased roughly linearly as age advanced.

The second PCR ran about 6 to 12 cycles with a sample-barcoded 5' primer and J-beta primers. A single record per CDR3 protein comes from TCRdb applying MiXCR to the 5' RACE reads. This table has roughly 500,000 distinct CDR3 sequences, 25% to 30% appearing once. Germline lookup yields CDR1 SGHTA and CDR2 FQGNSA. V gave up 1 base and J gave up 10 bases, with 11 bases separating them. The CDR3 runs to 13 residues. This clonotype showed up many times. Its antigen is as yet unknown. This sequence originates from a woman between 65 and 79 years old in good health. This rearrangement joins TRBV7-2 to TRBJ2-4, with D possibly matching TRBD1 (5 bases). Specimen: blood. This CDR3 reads CASSLDGHGIQYF. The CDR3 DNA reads TGTGCCAGCAGCTTAGACGGACATGGGATTCAGTACTTC.